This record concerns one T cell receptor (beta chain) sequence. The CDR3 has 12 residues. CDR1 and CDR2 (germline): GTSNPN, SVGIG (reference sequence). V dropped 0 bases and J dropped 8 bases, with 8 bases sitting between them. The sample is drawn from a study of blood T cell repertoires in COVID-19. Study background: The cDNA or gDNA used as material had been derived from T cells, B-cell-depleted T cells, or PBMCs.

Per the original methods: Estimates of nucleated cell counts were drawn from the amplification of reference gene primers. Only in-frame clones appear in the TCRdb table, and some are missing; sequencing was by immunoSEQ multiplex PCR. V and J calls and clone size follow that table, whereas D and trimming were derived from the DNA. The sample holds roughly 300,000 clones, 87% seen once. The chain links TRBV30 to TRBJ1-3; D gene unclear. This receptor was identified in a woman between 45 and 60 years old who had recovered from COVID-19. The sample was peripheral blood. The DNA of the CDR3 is TGTGCCTGGAGTGTTTTTCGTGACACCATATATTTT. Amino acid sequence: CAWSVFRDTIYF.